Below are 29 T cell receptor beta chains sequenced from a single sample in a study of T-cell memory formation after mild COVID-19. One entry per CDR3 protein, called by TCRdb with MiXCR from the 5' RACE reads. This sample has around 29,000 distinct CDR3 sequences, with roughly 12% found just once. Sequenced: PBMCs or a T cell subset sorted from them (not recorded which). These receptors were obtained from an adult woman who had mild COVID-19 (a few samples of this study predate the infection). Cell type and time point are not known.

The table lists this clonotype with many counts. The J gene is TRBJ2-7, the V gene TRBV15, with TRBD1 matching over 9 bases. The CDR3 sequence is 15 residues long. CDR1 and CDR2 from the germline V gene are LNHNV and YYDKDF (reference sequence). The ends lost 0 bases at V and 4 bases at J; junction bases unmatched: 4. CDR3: CATSRDTGGFYEQYF. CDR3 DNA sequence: TGTGCCACCAGCAGAGACACAGGGGGCTTTTACGAGCAGTACTTC.

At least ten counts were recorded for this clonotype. The chain's CDR3 is CASSHGSADTQYF. The DNA of the CDR3 is TGTGCCAGCAGCCACGGTAGTGCTGATACGCAGTATTTT. This chain links TRBV3-1 with TRBJ2-3; D gene unclear. The V end was cut by 3 bases, the J end by 6 bases, with 10 bases between. CDR1 LGHDT and CDR2 YNNKEL come from the germline V gene (reference sequence). The CDR3 contains 13 residues.

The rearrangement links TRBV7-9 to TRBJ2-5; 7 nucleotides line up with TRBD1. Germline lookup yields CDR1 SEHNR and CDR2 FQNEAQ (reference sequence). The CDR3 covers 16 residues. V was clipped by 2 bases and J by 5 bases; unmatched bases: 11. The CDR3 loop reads CASSLLRDLGGETQYF. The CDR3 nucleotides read TGTGCCAGCAGCTTATTAAGGGATCTAGGGGGCGAGACCCAGTACTTC.

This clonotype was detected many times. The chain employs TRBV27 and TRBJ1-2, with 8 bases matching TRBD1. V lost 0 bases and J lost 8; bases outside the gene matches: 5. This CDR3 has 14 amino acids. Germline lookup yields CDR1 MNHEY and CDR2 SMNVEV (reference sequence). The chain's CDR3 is CASSLSGQGGGYTF. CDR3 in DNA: TGTGCCAGCAGTTTATCCGGACAGGGAGGGGGCTACACCTTC.

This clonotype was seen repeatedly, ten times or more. CDR3 protein: CASSFAGLARRGSTDTQYF. In DNA form, the CDR3 reads TGTGCCAGCAGCTTCGCGGGACTAGCTAGGAGGGGCTCCACAGATACGCAGTATTTT. This chain uses TRBV7-2 with TRBJ2-3, with TRBD2 matching over 9 bases. The trim removed 3 bases at V and 2 bases at J, leaving 15 bases unmatched. The CDR3 loop spans 19 amino acids. Germline loops: CDR1 SGHTA, CDR2 FQGNSA.

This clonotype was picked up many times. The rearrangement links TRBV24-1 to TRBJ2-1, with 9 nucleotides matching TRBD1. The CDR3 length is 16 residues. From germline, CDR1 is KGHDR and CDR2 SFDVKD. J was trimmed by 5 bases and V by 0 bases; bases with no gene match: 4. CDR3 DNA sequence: TGTGCCACCAGTGATTTGAATACAGGGGGCGACAATGAGCAGTTCTTC. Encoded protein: CATSDLNTGGDNEQFF.

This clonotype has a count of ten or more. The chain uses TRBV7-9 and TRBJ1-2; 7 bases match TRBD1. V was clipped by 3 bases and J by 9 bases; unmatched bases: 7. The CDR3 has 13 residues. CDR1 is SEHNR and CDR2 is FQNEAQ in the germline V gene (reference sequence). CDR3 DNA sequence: TGTGCCAGCAGCTTGGACCGGGACAGTCGCTACACCTTC. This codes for CASSLDRDSRYTF.

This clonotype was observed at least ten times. The CDR3 sequence is CATSDSHHQGARELFF. In DNA, the CDR3 is TGTGCCACCAGTGATTCACATCACCAGGGGGCCCGGGAGCTGTTTTTT. V and J are TRBV24-1 and TRBJ2-2; 8 bases fit TRBD1. V was clipped by 2 bases and J by 9 bases; unmatched bases: 10. The CDR3 is made up of 16 amino acids. The germline V gene encodes CDR1 KGHDR and CDR2 SFDVKD.

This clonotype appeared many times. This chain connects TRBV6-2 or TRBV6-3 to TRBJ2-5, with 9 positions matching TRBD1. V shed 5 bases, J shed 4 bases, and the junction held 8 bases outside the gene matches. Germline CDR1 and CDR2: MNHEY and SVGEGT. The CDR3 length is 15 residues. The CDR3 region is CASSAGQGDSETQYF. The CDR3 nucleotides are TGTGCCAGCAGTGCGGGACAGGGAGATTCAGAGACCCAGTACTTC.

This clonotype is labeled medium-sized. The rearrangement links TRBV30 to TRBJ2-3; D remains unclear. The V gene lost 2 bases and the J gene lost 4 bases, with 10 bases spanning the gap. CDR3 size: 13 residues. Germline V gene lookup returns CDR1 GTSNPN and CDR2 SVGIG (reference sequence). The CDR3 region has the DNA TGTGCCTGGAGTTCACGACGCGCAGATACGCAGTATTTT. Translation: CAWSSRRADTQYF.

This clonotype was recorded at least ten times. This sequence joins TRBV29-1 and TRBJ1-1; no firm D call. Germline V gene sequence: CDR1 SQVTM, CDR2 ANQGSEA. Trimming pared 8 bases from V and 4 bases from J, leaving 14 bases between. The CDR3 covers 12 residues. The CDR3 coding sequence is TGCAGCCCGACTAGGTCGGGCACTGAAGCTTTCTTT. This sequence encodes CSPTRSGTEAFF.

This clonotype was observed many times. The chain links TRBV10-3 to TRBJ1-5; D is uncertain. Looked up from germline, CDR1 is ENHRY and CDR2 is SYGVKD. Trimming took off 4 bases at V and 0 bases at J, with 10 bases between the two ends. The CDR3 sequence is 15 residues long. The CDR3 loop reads CAISASVDSNQPQHF. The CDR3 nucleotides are TGTGCCATCAGTGCCTCGGTAGATAGCAATCAGCCCCAGCATTTT.

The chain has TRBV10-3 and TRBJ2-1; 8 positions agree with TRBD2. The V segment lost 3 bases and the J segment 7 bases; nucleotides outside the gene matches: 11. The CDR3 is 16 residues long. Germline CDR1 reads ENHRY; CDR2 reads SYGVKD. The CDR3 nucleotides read TGTGCCATCAGTGAAGGGAGCGGGAGTAAGGCGAATGAGCAGTTCTTC. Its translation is CAISEGSGSKANEQFF.

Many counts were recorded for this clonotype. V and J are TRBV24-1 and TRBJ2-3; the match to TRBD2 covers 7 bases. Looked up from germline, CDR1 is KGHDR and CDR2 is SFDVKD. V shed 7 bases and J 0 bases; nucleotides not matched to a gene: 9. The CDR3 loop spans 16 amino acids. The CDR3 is CATSLRLASSTDTQYF. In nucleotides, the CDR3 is TGTGCCACCAGCCTCCGACTAGCTTCAAGCACAGATACGCAGTATTTT.

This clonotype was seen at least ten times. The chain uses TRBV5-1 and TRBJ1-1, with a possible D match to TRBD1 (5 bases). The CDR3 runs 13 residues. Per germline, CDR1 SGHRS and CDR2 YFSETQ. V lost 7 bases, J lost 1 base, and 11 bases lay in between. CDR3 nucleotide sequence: TGCGCCAGCTGTCGGACACAGAACACTGAAGCTTTCTTT. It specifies CASCRTQNTEAFF.

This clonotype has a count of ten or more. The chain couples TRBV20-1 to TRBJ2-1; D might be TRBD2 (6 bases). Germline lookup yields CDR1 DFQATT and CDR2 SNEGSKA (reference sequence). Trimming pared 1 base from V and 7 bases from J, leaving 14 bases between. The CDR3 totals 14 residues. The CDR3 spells CSARAPASDNEQFF. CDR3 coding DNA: TGCAGTGCTAGAGCTCCGGCTAGCGATAATGAGCAGTTCTTC.

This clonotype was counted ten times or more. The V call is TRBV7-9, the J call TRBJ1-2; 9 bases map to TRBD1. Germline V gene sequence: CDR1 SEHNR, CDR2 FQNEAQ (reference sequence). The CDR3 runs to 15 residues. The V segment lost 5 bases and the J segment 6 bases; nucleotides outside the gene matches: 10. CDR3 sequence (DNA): TGTGCCAGCAGCAATCACTGGACAGGGGAGGATGGCTACACCTTC. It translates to CASSNHWTGEDGYTF.

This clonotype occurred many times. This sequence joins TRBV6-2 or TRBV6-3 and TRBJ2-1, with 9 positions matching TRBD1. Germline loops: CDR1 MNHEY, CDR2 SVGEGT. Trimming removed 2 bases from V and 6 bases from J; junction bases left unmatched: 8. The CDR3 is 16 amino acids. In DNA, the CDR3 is TGTGCCAGCAGTTACGCAGGGACAGGGTATAGCAATGAGCAGTTCTTC. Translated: CASSYAGTGYSNEQFF.

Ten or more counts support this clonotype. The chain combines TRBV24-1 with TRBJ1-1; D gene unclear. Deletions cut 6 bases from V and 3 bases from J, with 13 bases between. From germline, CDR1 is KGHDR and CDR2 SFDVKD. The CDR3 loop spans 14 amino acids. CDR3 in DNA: TGTGCCACCAGTTCAGGAGGGCCTTACACTGAAGCTTTCTTT. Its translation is CATSSGGPYTEAFF.

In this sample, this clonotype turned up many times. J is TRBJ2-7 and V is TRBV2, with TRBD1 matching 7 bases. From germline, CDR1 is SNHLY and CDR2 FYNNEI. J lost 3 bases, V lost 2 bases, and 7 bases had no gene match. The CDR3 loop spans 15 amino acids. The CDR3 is CASSEYQGVVYEQYF. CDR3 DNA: TGTGCCAGCAGTGAATATCAGGGGGTAGTCTACGAGCAGTACTTC.

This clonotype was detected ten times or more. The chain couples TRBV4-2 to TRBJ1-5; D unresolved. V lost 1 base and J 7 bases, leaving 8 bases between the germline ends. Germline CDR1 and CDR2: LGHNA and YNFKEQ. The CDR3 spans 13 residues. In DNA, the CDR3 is TGTGCCAGCAGCCAAGGGCGAGGACAGCCCCAGCATTTT. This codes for CASSQGRGQPQHF.

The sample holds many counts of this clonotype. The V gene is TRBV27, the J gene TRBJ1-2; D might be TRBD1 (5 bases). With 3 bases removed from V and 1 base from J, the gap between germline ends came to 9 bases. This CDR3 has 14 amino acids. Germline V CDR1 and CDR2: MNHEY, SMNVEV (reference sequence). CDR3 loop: CASSFRGYNYGYTF. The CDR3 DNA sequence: TGTGCCAGCAGTTTCCGGGGCTATAACTATGGCTACACCTTC.

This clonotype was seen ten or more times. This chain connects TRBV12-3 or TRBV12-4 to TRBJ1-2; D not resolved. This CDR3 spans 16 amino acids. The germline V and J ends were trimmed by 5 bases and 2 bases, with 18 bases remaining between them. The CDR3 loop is CASSPLDSAPNYGYTF. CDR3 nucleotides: TGTGCCAGCAGTCCCTTGGACTCGGCCCCCAACTATGGCTACACCTTC.

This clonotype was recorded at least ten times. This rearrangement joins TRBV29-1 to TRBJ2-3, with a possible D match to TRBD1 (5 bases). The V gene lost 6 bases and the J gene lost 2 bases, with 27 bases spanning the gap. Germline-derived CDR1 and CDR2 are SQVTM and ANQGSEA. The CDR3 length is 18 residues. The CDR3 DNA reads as TGCAGCGTGAAGGGGAAACTAAATAAAAGAAAAACCACAGATACGCAGTATTTT. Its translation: CSVKGKLNKRKTTDTQYF.

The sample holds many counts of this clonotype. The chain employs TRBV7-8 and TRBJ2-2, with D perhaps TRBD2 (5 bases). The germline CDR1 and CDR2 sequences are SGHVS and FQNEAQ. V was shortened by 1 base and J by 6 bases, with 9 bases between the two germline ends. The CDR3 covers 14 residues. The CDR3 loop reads CASSLDLAAGELFF. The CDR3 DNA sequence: TGTGCCAGCAGCTTAGATCTAGCCGCCGGGGAGCTGTTTTTT.

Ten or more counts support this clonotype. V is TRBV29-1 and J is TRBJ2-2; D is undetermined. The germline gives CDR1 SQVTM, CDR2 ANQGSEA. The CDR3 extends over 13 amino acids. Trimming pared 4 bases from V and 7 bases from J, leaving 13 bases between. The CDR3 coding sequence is TGCAGCGTTGTTGTGGGATCTGGCGGGGAGCTGTTTTTT. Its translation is CSVVVGSGGELFF.

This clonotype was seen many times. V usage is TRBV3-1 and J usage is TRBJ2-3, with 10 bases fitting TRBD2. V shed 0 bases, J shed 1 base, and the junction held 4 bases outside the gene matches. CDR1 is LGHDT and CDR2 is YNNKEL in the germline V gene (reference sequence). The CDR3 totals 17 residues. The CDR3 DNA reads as TGTGCCAGCAGCCAAGAATGGACTAGCGGACGCACAGATACGCAGTATTTT. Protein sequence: CASSQEWTSGRTDTQYF.

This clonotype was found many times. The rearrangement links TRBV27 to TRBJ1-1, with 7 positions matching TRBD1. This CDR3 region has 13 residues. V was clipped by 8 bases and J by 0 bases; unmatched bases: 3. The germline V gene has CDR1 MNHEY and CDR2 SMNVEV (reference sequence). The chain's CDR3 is CASGTVLNTEAFF. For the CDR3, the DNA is TGTGCCAGCGGGACAGTTCTGAACACTGAAGCTTTCTTT.

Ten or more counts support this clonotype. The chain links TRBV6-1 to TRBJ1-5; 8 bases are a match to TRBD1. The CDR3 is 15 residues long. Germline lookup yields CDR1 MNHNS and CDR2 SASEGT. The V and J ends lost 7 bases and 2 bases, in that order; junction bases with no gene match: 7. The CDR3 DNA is TGTGCCAGCAACATACAGGGGGGCGGCAATCAGCCCCAGCATTTT. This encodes CASNIQGGGNQPQHF.